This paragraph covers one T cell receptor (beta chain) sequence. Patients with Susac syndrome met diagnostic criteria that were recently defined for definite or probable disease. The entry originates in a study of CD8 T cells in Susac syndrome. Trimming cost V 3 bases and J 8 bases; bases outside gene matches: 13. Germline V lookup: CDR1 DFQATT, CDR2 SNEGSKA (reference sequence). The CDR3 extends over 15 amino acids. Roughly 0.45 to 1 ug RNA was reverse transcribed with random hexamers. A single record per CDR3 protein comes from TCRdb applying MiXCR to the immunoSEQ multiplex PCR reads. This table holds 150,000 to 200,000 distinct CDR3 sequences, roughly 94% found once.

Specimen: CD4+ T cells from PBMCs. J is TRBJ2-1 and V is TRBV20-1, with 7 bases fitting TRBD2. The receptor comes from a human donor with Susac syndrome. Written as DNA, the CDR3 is TGCAGTGCTAGGCGGCCGGCGGGAGATTTCGATGAGCAGTTCTTC. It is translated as CSARRPAGDFDEQFF.